Below, 23 T cell receptor beta chains from the same sample are listed, as sequenced in a study of blood T cell repertoires in COVID-19. Data came from immunoSEQ multiplex PCR; TCRdb stores just in-frame clones and leaves some out. This table has about 130,000 clones, roughly 89% appearing once. Sequencing was performed on peripheral blood. The receptors shown here come from a man in his 60s with COVID-19, enrolled during active disease.

Here the CDR3 DNA reads TGTGCCAGCAGCATCTCCTACGAGCAGTACTTC. It codes for CASSISYEQYF. The genes are TRBV6-5 and TRBJ2-7; D unclear. V was cut by 6 bases and J by 0 bases, with 3 bases left in between. The CDR3 runs 11 residues. From germline, CDR1 is MNHEY and CDR2 SVGAGI.

The J gene is TRBJ2-5, the V gene TRBV7-2; TRBD2 matches 10 bases. Looked up from germline, CDR1 is SGHTA and CDR2 is FQGNSA. The CDR3 sequence is 15 residues long. The ends lost 4 bases at V and 5 bases at J; junction bases unmatched: 7. CDR3 DNA sequence: TGTGCCAGCAGCTCTCAGCGGGGGGGCCGGGAGACCCAGTACTTC. It encodes CASSSQRGGRETQYF.

V gene TRBV3-1 (or the pseudogene TRBV3-2) combines with J gene TRBJ2-1, with 11 bases aligning to TRBD2. V trimming: 8 bases; J trimming: 6 bases; junction bases outside the gene matches: 3. This CDR3 spans 13 amino acids. The germline CDR1 and CDR2 sequences are LGHDT and YNNKEL (reference sequence). CDR3 DNA sequence: TGTGCCAGCCGACTAGCGGGGAGCAATGAGCAGTTCTTC. Encoded protein: CASRLAGSNEQFF.

This sequence joins TRBV7-2 and TRBJ2-7; tentatively, D is TRBD1 (5 bases). Germline CDR1 SGHTA, CDR2 FQGNSA. V gave up 3 bases and J gave up 2 bases, with 11 bases separating them. The CDR3 is 14 residues long. The DNA for the CDR3 is TGTGCCAGCAGCTTGGGGTGGGGCCCCTACGAGCAGTACTTC. Amino acids: CASSLGWGPYEQYF.

This rearrangement joins TRBV6-5 to TRBJ1-6; no clear D. Germline CDR1 is MNHEY and CDR2 is SVGAGI. Trimming shortened V by 8 bases and J by 7 bases, and 15 bases separated the two germline ends. CDR3 size: 14 residues. The CDR3 sequence is CASAGAPGNSPLHF. As DNA, the CDR3 is TGTGCCAGCGCGGGAGCCCCAGGAAATTCACCCCTCCACTTT.

This clone showed up just a few times. This chain uses TRBV4-1 with TRBJ2-7, with 7 bases lining up with TRBD1. The CDR3 spans 14 residues. Per germline, CDR1 MGHRA and CDR2 YSYEKL. After removal of 1 base from V and 3 bases from J, the junction contained 3 bases not matched to a gene. The CDR3 here is CASSQAGTVYEQYF. The CDR3 DNA reads TGCGCCAGCAGCCAAGCGGGGACAGTCTACGAGCAGTACTTC.

The chain has TRBV28 and TRBJ2-7, with 7 bases identical to TRBD2. Per the germline V gene, CDR1 is MDHEN and CDR2 is SYDVKM. After removal of 1 base from V and 2 bases from J, the junction contained 5 bases not matched to a gene. The length of the CDR3 is 15 residues. Here the CDR3 reads CASSLLGLPPYEQYF. The CDR3 DNA reads TGTGCCAGCAGTTTATTGGGACTACCTCCCTACGAGCAGTACTTC.

V usage is TRBV7-6 and J usage is TRBJ1-3; D may be TRBD1 (6 bases). Trimming removed 2 bases from V and 0 bases from J, with 8 bases in between. The CDR3 covers 15 residues. Germline V CDR1 and CDR2: SGHVS, FNYEAQ. For the CDR3, the DNA is TGTGCCAGCAGCTTAACACAGGGCTCTGGAAACACCATATATTTT. Residues: CASSLTQGSGNTIYF.

This clone was observed a few times. The chain combines TRBV19 with TRBJ1-4; 12 nucleotides line up with TRBD1. Germline loops: CDR1 LNHDA, CDR2 SQIVND (reference sequence). The CDR3 extends over 19 amino acids. V lost 2 bases and J lost 3; bases outside the gene matches: 10. The chain's CDR3 is CASSIPRDRGRTANEKLFF. The CDR3 nucleotides read TGTGCCAGTAGTATACCCCGGGACAGGGGGCGCACAGCTAATGAAAAACTGTTTTTT.

This sequence joins TRBV7-2 and TRBJ1-6; D is ambiguous. The CDR3 is made up of 16 amino acids. V was clipped by 2 bases and J by 7 bases, with 15 bases between them. Germline loops: CDR1 SGHTA, CDR2 FQGNSA. The CDR3 sequence: CASSLSILVPNSPLHF. Here the CDR3 DNA reads TGTGCCAGCAGCTTATCTATTCTGGTGCCCAATTCACCCCTCCACTTT.

The J gene is TRBJ1-2, the V gene TRBV18; D may be TRBD1 (6 bases). Germline V gene sequence: CDR1 KGHSH, CDR2 LQKENI. V dropped 4 bases and J dropped 3 bases, with 9 bases sitting between them. This CDR3 spans 13 amino acids. The CDR3 nucleotides are TGTGCCAGCTCACGAAGACAGGACTATGGCTACACCTTC. Protein product: CASSRRQDYGYTF.

The V call is TRBV7-2, the J call TRBJ1-5; unclear D gene. CDR3 length: 15 residues. V gave up 2 bases and J gave up 9 bases, with 17 bases separating them. Germline V CDR1 and CDR2: SGHTA, FQGNSA. For the CDR3, the DNA is TGTGCCAGCAGCTTACGTACAGCTTGGCCAGGGCCCCAGCATTTT. Amino acids: CASSLRTAWPGPQHF.

This rearrangement joins TRBV28 to TRBJ1-3; D gene uncertain. In germline, CDR1 is MDHEN, CDR2 SYDVKM. CDR3 length equals 13 residues. Trimming shortened V by 5 bases and J by 6 bases, and 11 bases separated the two germline ends. CDR3 amino acids: CASSPPEENTIYF. Written as DNA, the CDR3 is TGTGCCAGCAGTCCACCAGAGGAAAACACCATATATTTT.

This chain links TRBV11-2 with TRBJ1-4, with 7 positions matching TRBD1. The junction had 3 bases not matched to a gene; V was cut back by 3 bases and J by 8 bases. This CDR3 spans 13 amino acids. CDR1 and CDR2 from the germline V gene are SGHAT and FQNNGV. CDR3 residues: CASSFGTAEKLFF. DNA for the CDR3: TGTGCCAGCAGCTTCGGGACAGCGGAAAAACTGTTTTTT.

This rearrangement joins TRBV9 to TRBJ2-3; D possibly corresponds to TRBD1 (7 bases). V was shortened by 4 bases and J by 2 bases, with 17 bases between the two germline ends. The germline V gene has CDR1 SGDLS and CDR2 YYNGEE. The CDR3 totals 16 residues. In DNA, the CDR3 is TGTGCCAGCAGCATCAGACAGGGACTGGACACAGATACGCAGTATTTT. Amino acids: CASSIRQGLDTDTQYF.

The V and J genes are TRBV19 and TRBJ2-7; 12 nucleotides match TRBD1. This CDR3 contains 15 residues. J gave up 6 bases and V 10 bases, and 13 bases lay outside the gene matches. Looked up from germline, CDR1 is LNHDA and CDR2 is SQIVND (reference sequence). CDR3 region: CATRIGTGGSAEQYF. CDR3 coding DNA: TGTGCCACCCGCATCGGGACAGGGGGCTCCGCCGAGCAGTACTTC. Together with reference TRBV19 and TRBJ2-7, the CDR3 gives the full variable domain: DGGITQSPKYLFRKEGQNVTLSCEQNLNHDAMYWYRQDPGQGLRLIYYSQIVNDFQKGDIAEGYSVSREKKESFPLTVTSAQKNPTAFYLCATRIGTGGSAEQYFGPGTRLTVT.

This chain connects TRBV6-5 to TRBJ1-2, with D possibly TRBD1 on 6 matching bases. Trimming removed 2 bases at V and 6 bases at J, with 19 bases between. Looked up from germline, CDR1 is MNHEY and CDR2 is SVGAGI. This CDR3 has 16 residues. CDR3 DNA: TGTGCCAGCAGTTACAGTAACAGGGCAGCTATTCATGGCTACACCTTC. Translating gives CASSYSNRAAIHGYTF.

The chain employs TRBV5-6 and TRBJ1-5; no definite D call. V shed 3 bases and J shed 1 base, with 14 bases lying between them. Germline V lookup: CDR1 SGHDT, CDR2 YYEEEE. CDR3 size: 16 residues. The CDR3 reads CASSYRGLQSNQPQHF. The CDR3 coding sequence is TGTGCCAGCAGCTATCGAGGGCTGCAGAGCAATCAGCCCCAGCATTTT.

DNA for the CDR3: TGTGCCAGCAGCGGACAGGGTCCCGACGAGCAGTACTTC. Amino acids: CASSGQGPDEQYF. The chain recombines TRBV11-3 with TRBJ2-7; 8 positions agree with TRBD1. With V trimmed by 5 bases and J by 5 bases, 5 bases remained unmatched. The CDR3 is made up of 13 amino acids. Germline V CDR1 and CDR2: SGHNT, YENEEA.

This chain links TRBV14 with TRBJ1-1; 7 bases agree with TRBD1. The CDR3 runs to 13 residues. Trimming removed 1 base from V and 10 bases from J; junction bases left unmatched: 6. The V gene's germline CDR1 is SGHDN and CDR2 FVKESK. The CDR3 loop reads CASSQGQGWGAFF. The CDR3 DNA sequence: TGTGCCAGCAGCCAAGGACAGGGCTGGGGAGCTTTCTTT.

The rearrangement joins TRBV6-2 or TRBV6-3 to TRBJ2-3; D not certain. Germline V gives CDR1 MNHEY, CDR2 SVGEGT. Trimming stripped 0 bases from V and 1 base from J, with 5 bases between. The CDR3 covers 14 residues. The CDR3 DNA is TGTGCCAGCAGTTACTCTTTAGGCACAGATACGCAGTATTTT. It codes for CASSYSLGTDTQYF.

The chain couples TRBV6-5 to TRBJ2-1; D possibly corresponds to TRBD1 (5 bases). The germline gives CDR1 MNHEY, CDR2 SVGAGI. The CDR3 loop spans 13 amino acids. The V end lost 4 bases, the J end lost 10 bases, and 14 bases lay between the germline ends. CDR3 nucleotides: TGTGCCAGCAGTTTCGCAGGGCCAAGCGAGCAGTTCTTC. This translates into CASSFAGPSEQFF.

The V and J genes are TRBV29-1 and TRBJ1-3; D may be TRBD1 (6 bases). The CDR3 is made up of 13 amino acids. Germline loops: CDR1 SQVTM, CDR2 ANQGSEA. Between the trimmed V and J ends, which lost 8 bases and 2 bases, there was a span of 13 bases. CDR3 sequence: CSISQGTGNTIYF. In DNA form, the CDR3 reads TGCAGCATATCTCAGGGGACTGGAAACACCATATATTTT.